This TCR beta chain was sequenced in a study of blood T cells in healthy people across ages. Regarding the study as a whole: Changes in expanded clonotypes were possibly confounded, as the CMV status of donors was unknown. No conclusive comparison of naive versus antigen-experienced cells was possible with unsorted PBMCs.

The CDR3 contains 14 residues. CDR1 is MNHEY, CDR2 SVGAGI, per germline. V was shortened by 1 base and J by 6 bases, with 12 bases between the two germline ends. A sample-barcoded 5' primer and a J-beta primer mix were used in a second PCR of roughly 6 to 11 cycles. TCRdb independently ran MiXCR on the 5' RACE reads; one entry per CDR3 protein. The sample consists of about 1,500,000 distinct CDR3 sequences, approximately 28% of them appearing once. Caucasian individuals from Russia who were healthy and aged about 6 to 95 acted as donors. Drawing of peripheral blood yielded about 9.7 milliliters from each donor. Note on this clonotype: Its antigen remains unidentified.

This TCR was sampled from a woman aged 25 to 39 in good health. This chain connects TRBV6-5 to TRBJ1-2; D call uncertain. Sequenced material: blood. DNA for the CDR3: TGTGCCAGCAGTTACTTTCAGGAGGAGGATGGCTACACCTTC. Its translation is CASSYFQEEDGYTF.